What follows are 25 T cell receptor beta chains derived from one specimen sequenced in a study of response to subunit inactivated influenza vaccine. One entry per CDR3 protein, called by TCRdb with MiXCR from the RT-PCR reads. The table has fewer than 700,000 distinct CDR3 sequences, approximately 13% seen once; the top ten hold around 14%. The source material was PBMCs from blood, sampled more than 35 days after vaccination. These receptors were obtained from a man over 45 who received an inactivated influenza vaccine.

This clonotype was observed a handful of times. The CDR3 DNA reads as TGTGCCAGCAGCCTTCAAGAGGGGTCACCCCTCCACTTT. Translation gives CASSLQEGSPLHF. The V call is TRBV7-9, the J call TRBJ1-6; possible D gene TRBD1, 5 bases. The CDR3 contains 13 residues. Germline assignment: CDR1 SEHNR and CDR2 FQNEAQ (reference sequence). The germline V and J ends were trimmed by 5 bases and 10 bases, with 12 bases remaining between them.

In this sample, this clonotype turned up a few times. The chain has TRBV18 and TRBJ1-1; a possible D gene is TRBD1 (6 bases). The length of the CDR3 is 12 residues. In germline, CDR1 is KGHSH, CDR2 LQKENI. V was shortened by 8 bases and J by 4 bases, with 11 bases between the two germline ends. This CDR3 is CASEQGGTEAFF. The CDR3 bases are TGTGCCAGCGAACAGGGAGGCACTGAAGCTTTCTTT. Using reference TRBV18 and TRBJ1-1 for the parts outside the CDR3, the full variable domain is NAGVMQNPRHLVRRRGQEARLRCSPMKGHSHVYWYRQLPEEGLKFMVYLQKENIIDESGMPKERFSAEFPKEGPSILRIQQVVRGDSAAYFCASEQGGTEAFFGQGTRLTVV.

In this sample, this clonotype turned up a few times. The chain joins TRBV20-1 to TRBJ1-1; TRBD1 aligns across 7 bases. The CDR3 sequence is 14 residues long. The ends lost 3 bases at V and 5 bases at J; junction bases unmatched: 9. Germline V gives CDR1 DFQATT, CDR2 SNEGSKA (reference sequence). The CDR3 DNA reads as TGCAGTGCTAGCCGAGCAGGGGGTGGTACTGAAGCTTTCTTT. It specifies CSASRAGGGTEAFF.

This clonotype was found many times. J is TRBJ2-4 and V is TRBV5-4; 8 bases fit TRBD1. CDR3 length equals 14 residues. The germline CDR1 and CDR2 sequences are SGHNT and YYREEE (reference sequence). V trimming: 0 bases; J trimming: 7 bases; junction bases outside the gene matches: 3. This chain's CDR3 is CASSLGDRTNIQYF. DNA for the CDR3: TGTGCCAGCAGCTTGGGGGACAGGACCAACATTCAGTACTTC.

This clonotype was seen a handful of times. This rearrangement joins TRBV7-8 to TRBJ2-7; TRBD1 agrees at 9 bases. Losses at the gene ends were 5 bases for V and 2 bases for J; bases not matched to a gene: 13. This CDR3 has 17 residues. The germline V gene encodes CDR1 SGHVS and CDR2 FQNEAQ. CDR3 coding DNA: TGTGCCAGCAGCCCCTCTCCCGGGACAGGGTTGACCTACGAGCAGTACTTC. Residues: CASSPSPGTGLTYEQYF.

The chain carries TRBV11-2 and TRBJ2-2; 10 bases are a match to TRBD1. CDR3 length: 16 residues. V was clipped by 6 bases and J by 6 bases; unmatched bases: 10. From germline, CDR1 is SGHAT and CDR2 FQNNGV. As DNA, the CDR3 is TGTGCCAGCAGACGCGGACAGGGGGTGCACCCCGGGGAGCTGTTTTTT. Translated: CASRRGQGVHPGELFF.

This clonotype was seen a handful of times. The V call is TRBV20-1, the J call TRBJ2-3; TRBD2 aligns across 12 bases. Germline V gives CDR1 DFQATT, CDR2 SNEGSKA (reference sequence). Losses at the gene ends were 3 bases for V and 3 bases for J; bases not matched to a gene: 7. CDR3 length: 16 residues. CDR3 loop: CSARLGTSGLTDTQYF. The CDR3 nucleotides are TGCAGTGCTAGGCTAGGGACTAGCGGGCTAACAGATACGCAGTATTTT.

The rearrangement links TRBV6-2 or TRBV6-3 to TRBJ2-2; 9 bases are a match to TRBD2. J gave up 7 bases and V 4 bases, and 4 bases lay outside the gene matches. The CDR3 has 14 residues. Germline values: CDR1 MNHEY, CDR2 SVGEGT. The CDR3 sequence: CASSLAGVIGELFF. The CDR3 DNA reads as TGTGCCAGCAGTTTAGCGGGAGTGATCGGGGAGCTGTTTTTT.

The chain uses TRBV29-1 and TRBJ2-3; 7 bases align to TRBD2. The CDR3 contains 14 residues. Germline CDR1 reads SQVTM; CDR2 reads ANQGSEA. The V gene end was trimmed by 7 bases and the J gene end by 4 bases; junction bases not matched to a gene: 11. The CDR3 loop reads CSGSGGLFADTQYF. CDR3 DNA: TGCAGCGGATCGGGGGGTTTATTTGCAGATACGCAGTATTTT.

V is TRBV29-1 and J is TRBJ2-2, with TRBD2 as a possible D gene (5 bases). V lost 7 bases and J 7 bases, leaving 13 bases between the germline ends. The CDR3 spans 12 residues. Germline assignment: CDR1 SQVTM and CDR2 ANQGSEA. The CDR3 protein is CSASDEGGELFF. CDR3 nucleotide sequence: TGCAGCGCATCGGACGAGGGCGGGGAGCTGTTTTTT.

This chain uses TRBV20-1 with TRBJ2-5, with D tentatively TRBD2 (6 bases). CDR3 length equals 14 residues. The V end was cut by 5 bases, the J end by 4 bases, with 17 bases between. The germline CDR1 and CDR2 sequences are DFQATT and SNEGSKA (reference sequence). CDR3 residues: CSARLGRGGETQYF. CDR3 coding DNA: TGCAGTGCTCGCCTCGGGAGAGGAGGAGAGACCCAGTACTTC.

This clonotype showed up many times. V is TRBV20-1 and J is TRBJ1-1, with D tentatively TRBD1 (5 bases). V was cut by 6 bases and J by 6 bases, with 17 bases left in between. The CDR3 extends over 13 amino acids. Germline assignment: CDR1 DFQATT and CDR2 SNEGSKA (reference sequence). CDR3 DNA: TGCAGTGCCAACCTGGGGGAAAACCCTGAAGCTTTCTTT. Encoded protein: CSANLGENPEAFF.

This clonotype was seen many times. The genes are TRBV12-3 or TRBV12-4 and TRBJ2-1, with 16 positions matching TRBD2. V was clipped by 1 base and J by 9 bases; unmatched bases: 3. This CDR3 has 16 residues. The chain's CDR3 is CASSLGGLAGGGEQFF. The CDR3 DNA reads TGTGCCAGCAGTTTAGGGGGACTAGCGGGAGGGGGTGAGCAGTTCTTC.

This clonotype was detected only a few times. This chain uses TRBV12-3 or TRBV12-4 with TRBJ2-1; D is possibly TRBD1 (5 bases). The V and J ends lost 3 bases and 10 bases respectively, with 19 bases between them. The CDR3 is 15 amino acids. CDR3 region: CASSLDLGVMFEQFF. The CDR3 coding sequence is TGTGCCAGCAGTTTGGATCTAGGGGTAATGTTCGAGCAGTTCTTC.

This clonotype was seen a handful of times. The chain uses TRBV28 and TRBJ1-2, with TRBD1 identical over 7 bases. The CDR3 consists of 15 residues. J gave up 5 bases and V 6 bases, and 12 bases lay outside the gene matches. Per the germline V gene, CDR1 is MDHEN and CDR2 is SYDVKM. DNA of the CDR3: TGTGCCAGCAGCTCGATCGACAGGGTCGGGTATGGCTACACCTTC. Protein sequence: CASSSIDRVGYGYTF.

The chain links TRBV24-1 to TRBJ2-3; TRBD1 aligns across 11 bases. The V gene end was trimmed by 5 bases and the J gene end by 2 bases; junction bases not matched to a gene: 5. Germline V gene sequence: CDR1 KGHDR, CDR2 SFDVKD. The CDR3 consists of 16 residues. CDR3 DNA sequence: TGTGCCACCAGTGTCCGGACAGGGGGCGACACAGATACGCAGTATTTT. Amino acids: CATSVRTGGDTDTQYF.

A few counts support this clonotype. J is TRBJ2-1 and V is TRBV11-1, with D possibly being TRBD2 (6 bases). The CDR3 contains 15 residues. Trimming cost V 5 bases and J 2 bases, with 13 bases left between them. The germline V gene has CDR1 SGHAT and CDR2 FQDESV (reference sequence). The CDR3 loop reads CASSLGLSPYNEQFF. DNA for the CDR3: TGTGCCAGCAGCCTGGGACTGAGCCCCTACAATGAGCAGTTCTTC.

This clonotype was detected only a few times. V and J are TRBV29-1 and TRBJ2-1; D perhaps matches TRBD1 (6 bases). Germline V gene data show CDR1 as SQVTM and CDR2 as ANQGSEA. The CDR3 is 14 residues long. The V gene lost 7 bases and the J gene lost 2 bases, with 15 bases spanning the gap. As DNA, the CDR3 is TGCAGCGGGGGCCAGGGGAAGACCTACAATGAGCAGTTCTTC. It codes for CSGGQGKTYNEQFF.

A few counts support this clonotype. This rearrangement joins TRBV12-3 or TRBV12-4 to TRBJ1-1, with TRBD1 identical over 7 bases. Germline trimming cut 7 bases from V and 5 bases from J; bases unmatched to any gene: 7. This CDR3 is 13 amino acids long. In DNA form, the CDR3 reads TGTGCCAGCATCTCTTACAGGGGAACTGAAGCTTTCTTT. Translation: CASISYRGTEAFF.

This rearrangement joins TRBV21-1 to TRBJ2-5; whether TRBD2, the table's D call, matches the DNA was not checked. TRBV21-1 has pseudogene status. This CDR3 spans 13 amino acids. Here the CDR3 DNA reads TGTGCCAAGGTTGGCTGCGGGGAAGAGACCCAGTACTTC. This encodes CAKVGCGEETQYF.

The V and J genes are TRBV20-1 and TRBJ2-1; no definite D call. Trimming left V 6 bases short and J 7 bases short, with 13 bases between. The CDR3 totals 12 residues. The germline gives CDR1 DFQATT, CDR2 SNEGSKA (reference sequence). For the CDR3, the DNA is TGCAGTGCGAATCTGCGTTATAATGAGCAGTTCTTC. Translating gives CSANLRYNEQFF.

This clonotype has a handful of counts. V and J are TRBV28 and TRBJ2-7; TRBD1 matches at 7 bases. V lost 6 bases, J lost 4 bases, and 9 bases stayed unmatched. CDR3 length equals 14 residues. Germline V gene data show CDR1 as MDHEN and CDR2 as SYDVKM. As DNA, the CDR3 is TGTGCCAGCAGCGTCCAGGGGGATTATTACGAGCAGTACTTC. It codes for CASSVQGDYYEQYF.

This clonotype was counted at least ten times. The chain uses TRBV24-1 and TRBJ2-1; TRBD1 might be the D (6 bases). Trimming removed 5 bases from V and 4 bases from J, with 23 bases in between. CDR1 KGHDR and CDR2 SFDVKD come from the germline V gene. This CDR3 is built from 18 residues. The CDR3, as DNA: TGTGCCACCAGTGGGGCTCAGGGGACAACGAGCGTTTACAATGAGCAGTTCTTC. Translation: CATSGAQGTTSVYNEQFF.

This sequence joins TRBV5-5 and TRBJ1-2; D is perhaps TRBD1 (6 bases). The CDR3 consists of 15 residues. Germline V gene lookup returns CDR1 SGHKS and CDR2 YYEKEE (reference sequence). Trimming cost V 1 base and J 6 bases, with 16 bases left between them. The CDR3, as DNA: TGTGCCAGCAGCTTGTTGGGGGGGCGCATGGATGGCTACACCTTC. Encoded protein: CASSLLGGRMDGYTF.

This clonotype has a handful of counts. The chain uses TRBV28 and TRBJ2-5; 11 bases map to TRBD2. Per germline, CDR1 MDHEN and CDR2 SYDVKM. Unmatched junction bases numbered 9, after V lost 5 bases and J lost 4 bases. The CDR3 has 16 residues. CDR3 sequence: CASSPHSGGAGETQYF. The CDR3 region has the DNA TGTGCCAGCAGTCCACATAGCGGGGGGGCGGGAGAGACCCAGTACTTC.